This T cell receptor beta chain came from a study of blood T cells in healthy people across ages. Study-wide points: Since the PBMCs were unsorted, naive and antigen-experienced cells could not be conclusively compared.

The CDR3 extends over 15 amino acids. CDR1 and CDR2 from the germline V gene are SGHRS and YFSETQ. Trimming took 1 base from V and 0 from J; bases not matched to a gene: 0. Using a J-beta primer mix together with a sample-barcoded 5' primer, a second PCR was run for about 6 to 12 cycles. TCRdb processed the 5' RACE reads anew with MiXCR; each CDR3 protein has one entry. Among 1 million or so distinct CDR3 sequences listed, about 23% were seen once. This clonotype was observed many times. Its antigen is undetermined. The same sample was also studied in work on T cells of mothers and their children. This second study says: Whether pairs are related or unrelated, thymic selection shapes their TCR recombination output in much the same way.

V is TRBV5-1 and J is TRBJ2-1; 8 nucleotides line up with TRBD1. Sequencing input: blood. The TCR was taken from a girl aged 2 to 9 in good health. The CDR3 here is CASSLTGGSYNEQFF. As DNA, the CDR3 is TGCGCCAGCAGCTTGACAGGGGGCTCCTACAATGAGCAGTTCTTC.